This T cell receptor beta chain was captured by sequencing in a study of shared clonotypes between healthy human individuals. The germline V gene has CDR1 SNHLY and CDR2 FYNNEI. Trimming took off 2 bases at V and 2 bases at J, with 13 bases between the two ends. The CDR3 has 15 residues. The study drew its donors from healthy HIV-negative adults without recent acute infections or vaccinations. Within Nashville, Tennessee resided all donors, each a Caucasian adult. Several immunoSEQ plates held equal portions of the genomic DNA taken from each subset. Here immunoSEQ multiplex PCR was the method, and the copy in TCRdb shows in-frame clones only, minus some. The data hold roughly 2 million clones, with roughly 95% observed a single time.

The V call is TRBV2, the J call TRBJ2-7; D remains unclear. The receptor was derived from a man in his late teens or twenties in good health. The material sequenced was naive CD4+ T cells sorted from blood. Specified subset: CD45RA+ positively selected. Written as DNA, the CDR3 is TGTGCCAGCAGTGAATCCCCAGGTGAGACCTACGAGCAGTACTTC. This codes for CASSESPGETYEQYF.